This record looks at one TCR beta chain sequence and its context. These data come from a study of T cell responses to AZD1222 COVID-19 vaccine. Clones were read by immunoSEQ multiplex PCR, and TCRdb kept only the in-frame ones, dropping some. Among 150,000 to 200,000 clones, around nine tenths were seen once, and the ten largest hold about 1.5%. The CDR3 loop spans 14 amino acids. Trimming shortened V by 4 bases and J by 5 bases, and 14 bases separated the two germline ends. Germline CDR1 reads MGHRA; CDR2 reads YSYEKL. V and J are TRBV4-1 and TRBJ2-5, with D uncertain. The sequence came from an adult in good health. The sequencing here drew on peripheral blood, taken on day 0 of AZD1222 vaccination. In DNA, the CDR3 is TGCGCCAGCAGCCCCCGCCCCCTTTTGGAGACCCAGTACTTC. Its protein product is CASSPRPLLETQYF.